This is a list of T cell receptor beta chains from one sample in a study of cytomegalovirus exposure and HLA in healthy donors. Only in-frame clones appear in the TCRdb table, and some are missing; sequencing was by immunoSEQ multiplex PCR. The data show approximately 100,000 clones, and the top ten clones hold approximately 0.6%. Sequencing used PBMCs. These receptors originate from a middle-aged man in good health and CMV-seronegative. Both conserved end residues are trimmed from each CDR3. A D gene is named only where the DNA matches it firmly.

10,TRBV10-3,TRBD1,ASGQGDQPQH
12,TRBV11-3,TRBD2,ASSPSGGRDTQY
14,TRBV10-3,.,AISDRDKKGNTEAF
12,TRBV5-4,.,ASIPQGSLNEQF
15,TRBV4-3,.,ASSHVGQTSSYNEQF
12,TRBV15,TRBD2,ATMRAGGYNEQF
9,TRBV7-6,.,ASSSGNGYT
15,TRBV5-1,.,ASSLGDLTSIGDEQF
15,TRBV9,TRBD2,ASTVNPAGDGYNEQF
13,TRBV15,.,ATSRDRRAADTQY
14,TRBV7-8,TRBD2,ASSPQGLAVTYEQY
11,TRBV27,.,ASSLGMNTEAF
12,TRBV18,TRBD1,ASSPRDSGTEQY
13,TRBV5-6,TRBD2,ASRTSGGTINEQF
11,TRBV29-1,TRBD2,SVGVSGADTQY
9,TRBV20-1,.,SVPGTDTQY
13,TRBV30,.,AWSAPDRLNSPLH
11,TRBV11-3,.,ASSHRDPYEQY
9,TRBV29-1,TRBD1,SAGQGYEQY
12,TRBV5-4,.,ASSWSRGATEAF
14,TRBV6-5,.,ASSYRGQNGADTQY